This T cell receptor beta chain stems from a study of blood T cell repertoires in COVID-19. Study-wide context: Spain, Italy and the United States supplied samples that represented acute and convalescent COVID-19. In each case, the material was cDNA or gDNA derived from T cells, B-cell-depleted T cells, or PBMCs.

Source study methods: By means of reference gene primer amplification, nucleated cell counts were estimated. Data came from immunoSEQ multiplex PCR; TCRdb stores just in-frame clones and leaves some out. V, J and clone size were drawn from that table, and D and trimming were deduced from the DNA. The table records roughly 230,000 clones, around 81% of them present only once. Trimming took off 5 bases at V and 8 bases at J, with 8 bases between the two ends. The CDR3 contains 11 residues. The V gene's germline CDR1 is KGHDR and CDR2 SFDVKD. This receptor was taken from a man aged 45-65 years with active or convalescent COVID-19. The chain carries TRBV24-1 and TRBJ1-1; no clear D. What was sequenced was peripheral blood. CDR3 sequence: CATSGGGEAFF. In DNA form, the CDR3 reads TGTGCCACCAGTGGGGGAGGGGAAGCTTTCTTT.